The 29 T cell receptor beta chains below were found in one sample sequenced in a study of vaccination and CD4 T cells after COVID-19. Which antigens these TCRs recognize remains unknown. Treatment: roughly nine-day PBMC culture with coronavirus spike peptide pools or control peptides (ViraFEST assay). Investigators obtained the unexposed donor's CD4+ T cells before the COVID-19 pandemic (2011-2018). With the Oncomine TCR Beta short-read assay, DNA from cultured CD4+ T cells was sequenced. In this case, cultured CD4+ T cells provided the extracted genomic DNA. TCRdb itself ran the PCR reads through MiXCR, one entry per CDR3 protein. The sample includes 7,500 to 10,000 distinct CDR3 sequences, roughly 34% seen only once; the top ten take 15%. Sequenced input: CD4+ T cells from blood, cultured in vitro. The source of these receptors is a human donor in good health.

The chain recombines TRBV15 with TRBJ2-1; possible D gene TRBD1, 6 bases. V was clipped by 4 bases and J by 6 bases, with 16 bases between them. This CDR3 is built from 15 residues. CDR1 is LNHNV and CDR2 is YYDKDF in the germline V gene (reference sequence). DNA for the CDR3: TGTGCCACCAGCATGATCAGGGGTGGGGGCAATGAGCAGTTCTTC. This codes for CATSMIRGGGNEQFF.

This clonotype was detected only a few times. The rearrangement joins TRBV28 to TRBJ1-2; maybe TRBD1 (5 bases). The CDR3 totals 12 residues. V lost 4 bases and J 4 bases, leaving 7 bases between the germline ends. Germline CDR1 and CDR2: MDHEN and SYDVKM. CDR3 amino acids: CASSWGGYGYTF. CDR3 sequence (DNA): TGTGCCAGCAGTTGGGGGGGCTATGGCTACACCTTC.

In its sample, this clonotype was seen a few times. The V and J genes are TRBV6-1 and TRBJ2-3; 10 bases are a match to TRBD2. The CDR3 sequence is 16 residues long. Germline CDR1 and CDR2: MNHNS and SASEGT. With 7 bases clipped from V and 4 bases from J, the junction kept 11 bases outside the gene matches. CDR3 in amino acids: CASISRAGGVADTQYF. CDR3 DNA sequence: TGTGCCAGCATCTCGAGAGCGGGAGGGGTGGCAGATACGCAGTATTTT.

This chain uses TRBV5-4 with TRBJ2-3; D may be TRBD2 (6 bases). Per the germline V gene, CDR1 is SGHNT and CDR2 is YYREEE (reference sequence). Between the trimmed V and J ends, which lost 3 bases and 1 base, there was a span of 9 bases. The CDR3 has 14 residues. CDR3 residues: CASSWASGTDTQYF. The DNA for the CDR3 is TGTGCCAGCAGCTGGGCTAGCGGCACAGATACGCAGTATTTT. The full variable domain, rest sourced from reference TRBV5-4 and TRBJ2-3, is ETGVTQSPTHLIKTRGQQVTLRCSSQSGHNTVSWYQQALGQGPQFIFQYYREEENGRGNFPPRFSGLQFPNYSSELNVNALELDDSALYLCASSWASGTDTQYFGPGTRLTVL.

The chain is built from TRBV20-1 and TRBJ2-5; TRBD2 might be the D (6 bases). Trimming cost V 6 bases and J 5 bases, with 25 bases left between them. This CDR3 is built from 16 residues. Germline loops: CDR1 DFQATT, CDR2 SNEGSKA (reference sequence). DNA of the CDR3: TGCAGTGCGTCACCAGCGCTGACGGGGGATAGGGAGACCCAGTACTTC. Encoded protein: CSASPALTGDRETQYF.

CDR3 sequence (DNA): TGCAGCGGGCGCAGGGGAAGTTCAGCGAGCGGGGAGCTGTTTTTT. It is translated as CSGRRGSSASGELFF. The chain couples TRBV29-1 to TRBJ2-2; D possibly corresponds to TRBD1 (6 bases). Germline V gives CDR1 SQVTM, CDR2 ANQGSEA. The germline V and J ends were trimmed by 7 bases and 7 bases, with 22 bases remaining between them. CDR3 length equals 15 residues.

This clonotype was seen a few times. The chain recombines TRBV28 with TRBJ2-5; no clear D. V shed 4 bases and J shed 1 base, with 4 bases lying between them. CDR1 and CDR2 (germline): MDHEN, SYDVKM. The CDR3 covers 12 residues. CDR3 bases: TGTGCCAGCAGTTGGATCCAAGAGACCCAGTACTTC. The encoded protein is CASSWIQETQYF.

The CDR3 sequence: CASTSGRGYEQYF. As DNA, the CDR3 is TGTGCCTCAACAAGCGGGAGAGGATACGAGCAGTACTTC. The rearrangement uses TRBV30 and TRBJ2-7; TRBD2 aligns across 8 bases. CDR3 length: 13 amino acids. V shed 7 bases, J shed 4 bases, and the junction held 9 bases outside the gene matches. CDR1 GTSNPN and CDR2 SVGIG come from the germline V gene (reference sequence).

This clonotype was seen more than once but under ten times. The chain combines TRBV20-1 with TRBJ1-1; perhaps TRBD1 as D (5 bases). CDR3 length: 13 amino acids. CDR1 is DFQATT and CDR2 is SNEGSKA in the germline V gene (reference sequence). V gave up 3 bases and J gave up 4 bases, with 12 bases separating them. CDR3 sequence: CSASGGVVTEAFF. The CDR3 DNA reads TGCAGTGCTAGTGGGGGGGTTGTCACTGAAGCTTTCTTT.

This clonotype was detected only once. The chain employs TRBV7-2 and TRBJ2-3; perhaps TRBD1 as D (6 bases). V lost 5 bases to trimming and J lost 0 bases, with 12 bases between them. Germline assignment: CDR1 SGHTA and CDR2 FQGNSA. This CDR3 region has 15 residues. The chain's CDR3 is CASSPHQGSTDTQYF. The CDR3, as DNA: TGTGCCAGCAGCCCCCACCAGGGGAGCACAGATACGCAGTATTTT.

This clonotype has a handful of counts. The CDR3 loop is CASSLPGLAGPNSYEQYF. The CDR3 DNA sequence: TGTGCCAGCAGCTTACCGGGACTAGCGGGACCAAACTCCTACGAGCAGTACTTC. V is TRBV21-1 and J is TRBJ2-7; the D call of TRBD2 is as the table states it, not checked on the DNA. TRBV21-1 is assigned pseudogene status. There are 18 residues in the CDR3.

This clonotype was counted a single time. This chain links TRBV28 with TRBJ1-2; 7 bases are shared with TRBD1. The CDR3 is made up of 14 amino acids. Germline V CDR1 and CDR2: MDHEN, SYDVKM. Trimming cost V 6 bases and J 4 bases; bases outside gene matches: 8. The CDR3 region is CASRTGDQIYGYTF. Written as DNA, the CDR3 is TGTGCCAGCAGAACAGGGGATCAGATCTATGGCTACACCTTC.

V and J are TRBV18 and TRBJ2-3; TRBD1 matches 7 bases. Germline CDR1 is KGHSH and CDR2 is LQKENI. This CDR3 has 15 amino acids. With V trimmed by 0 bases and J by 1 base, 1 base remained unmatched. This CDR3 is CASSPPGQRTDTQYF. The CDR3 DNA reads TGTGCCAGCTCACCACCGGGACAGCGCACAGATACGCAGTATTTT. Combining the CDR3 with reference TRBV18 and TRBJ2-3 gives the whole variable domain NAGVMQNPRHLVRRRGQEARLRCSPMKGHSHVYWYRQLPEEGLKFMVYLQKENIIDESGMPKERFSAEFPKEGPSILRIQQVVRGDSAAYFCASSPPGQRTDTQYFGPGTRLTVL.

This clonotype is medium-sized (0.01 to 0.1%) by share. In DNA, the CDR3 is TGTGCCAGCAGTTTGGGACAGCTTCTGGGCAATCAGCCCCAGCATTTT. Translated, it gives CASSLGQLLGNQPQHF. This sequence joins TRBV27 and TRBJ1-5; 7 bases fit TRBD1. Germline CDR1 reads MNHEY; CDR2 reads SMNVEV (reference sequence). CDR3 length equals 16 residues. Trimming took 3 bases from V and 2 from J; bases not matched to a gene: 7.

The chain has TRBV9 and TRBJ1-1; D is unresolved. This CDR3 spans 16 amino acids. Trimming cost V 1 base and J 0 bases, with 13 bases left between them. Per the germline V gene, CDR1 is SGDLS and CDR2 is YYNGEE. CDR3 nucleotides: TGTGCCAGCAGCGTACTGTCCCGGGGTGTGAACACTGAAGCTTTCTTT. Residues: CASSVLSRGVNTEAFF. Full variable domain (outside the CDR3, taken from reference TRBV9 and TRBJ1-1): DSGVTQTPKHLITATGQRVTLRCSPRSGDLSVYWYQQSLDQGLQFLIQYYNGEERAKGNILERFSAQQFPDLHSELNLSSLELGDSALYFCASSVLSRGVNTEAFFGQGTRLTVV.

This clonotype was counted only a few times. V and J are TRBV27 and TRBJ2-3; 7 nucleotides match TRBD2. Germline CDR1 is MNHEY and CDR2 is SMNVEV (reference sequence). This CDR3 comprises 16 residues. Trimming at V came to 3 bases and at J to 1 base, leaving 7 bases not matched to a gene. The CDR3, as DNA: TGTGCCAGCAGTTTCCGGGGGAGGGCTGGCACAGATACGCAGTATTTT. Protein: CASSFRGRAGTDTQYF.

In its sample, this clonotype was seen a few times. The chain uses TRBV20-1 and TRBJ2-7, with D unresolved. The CDR3 sequence is 13 residues long. The germline V gene encodes CDR1 DFQATT and CDR2 SNEGSKA (reference sequence). V gave up 5 bases and J gave up 7 bases, with 18 bases separating them. The CDR3 nucleotides are TGCAGTGCTCACGCAGAAGTTCTAGGTGAGCAGTACTTC. It yields the protein CSAHAEVLGEQYF.

This clonotype showed up just once. The CDR3 region is CASSQAADPSYNEQFF. The CDR3, as DNA: TGTGCCAGCAGCCAAGCGGCAGACCCCTCCTACAATGAGCAGTTCTTC. This sequence joins TRBV4-2 and TRBJ2-1, with D unresolved. CDR3 length equals 16 residues. Trimming took off 1 base at V and 0 bases at J, with 10 bases between the two ends. CDR1 is LGHNA, CDR2 YNFKEQ, per germline.

This sequence joins TRBV24-1 and TRBJ2-3; D might be TRBD1 (6 bases). The CDR3 length is 16 residues. Germline V lookup: CDR1 KGHDR, CDR2 SFDVKD. V lost 0 bases to trimming and J lost 3 bases, with 12 bases between them. CDR3 bases: TGTGCCACCAGTGATTTGACAGGGCCCCGAACAGATACGCAGTATTTT. Translation: CATSDLTGPRTDTQYF.

This clonotype was detected only a few times. This chain joins TRBV7-8 and TRBJ2-3; 10 nucleotides agree with TRBD2. V was pared by 3 bases and J by 6 bases, with 9 bases of the junction left unmatched. CDR3 length equals 16 residues. Germline V CDR1 and CDR2: SGHVS, FQNEAQ. The CDR3 sequence: CASSFQIAGGVDTQYF. The CDR3 DNA follows: TGTGCCAGCAGCTTCCAGATAGCGGGAGGAGTGGATACGCAGTATTTT.

Only a few counts were recorded for this clonotype. Here the CDR3 DNA reads TGTGCCAGCAGTTCCGGTCCGGGTCTCCACAATGAGCAGTTCTTC. It translates to CASSSGPGLHNEQFF. This chain uses TRBV27 with TRBJ2-1; no clear D gene. The CDR3 length is 15 residues. Germline lookup yields CDR1 MNHEY and CDR2 SMNVEV (reference sequence). V was pared by 4 bases and J by 5 bases, with 15 bases between.

The chain combines TRBV28 with TRBJ2-5, with D possibly matching TRBD2 (6 bases). The CDR3 contains 13 residues. CDR1 and CDR2 from the germline V gene are MDHEN and SYDVKM. V was shortened by 2 bases and J by 5 bases, with 9 bases between the two germline ends. DNA of the CDR3: TGTGCCAGCAGTTTAGCGGGATTTGAGACCCAGTACTTC. Translation gives CASSLAGFETQYF.

In this sample, this clonotype turned up once. V is TRBV7-9 and J is TRBJ1-1; 7 nucleotides agree with TRBD1. V lost 4 bases, J lost 4 bases, and 9 bases stayed unmatched. Germline assignment: CDR1 SEHNR and CDR2 FQNEAQ (reference sequence). There are 15 residues in the CDR3. In DNA form, the CDR3 reads TGTGCCAGCAGCTCTCGACTGGACAGGAGCACTGAAGCTTTCTTT. Protein sequence: CASSSRLDRSTEAFF.

The rearrangement uses TRBV19 and TRBJ2-3; TRBD2 matches 9 bases. The CDR3 has 16 residues. CDR1 is LNHDA, CDR2 SQIVND, per germline (reference sequence). Unmatched junction bases numbered 11, after V lost 4 bases and J lost 6 bases. CDR3 region: CASSTWGLAYADTQYF. The CDR3 DNA reads as TGTGCCAGTAGTACCTGGGGACTAGCATATGCGGATACGCAGTATTTT.

The genes are TRBV18 and TRBJ2-5; D gene unclear. Germline CDR1 KGHSH, CDR2 LQKENI. This CDR3 has 14 amino acids. The ends were cut back, 2 bases at V and 4 bases at J, with 11 bases in the middle. CDR3 protein: CASSPSHRVETQYF. The CDR3 region has the DNA TGTGCCAGCTCACCATCCCACCGAGTAGAGACCCAGTACTTC.

The rearrangement uses TRBV6-1 and TRBJ2-7; TRBD2 aligns across 10 bases. The CDR3 consists of 14 residues. Losses at the gene ends were 9 bases for V and 1 base for J; bases not matched to a gene: 6. CDR1 MNHNS and CDR2 SASEGT come from the germline V gene. CDR3 protein: CASSSGRASYEQYF. The CDR3 region has the DNA TGTGCCAGTTCCAGCGGGAGGGCATCCTACGAGCAGTACTTC.

V usage is TRBV7-9 and J usage is TRBJ1-1; D is possibly TRBD1 (5 bases). The ends were cut back, 5 bases at V and 0 bases at J, with 10 bases in the middle. This CDR3 region has 14 residues. Germline values: CDR1 SEHNR, CDR2 FQNEAQ (reference sequence). The CDR3 nucleotides are TGTGCCAGCAGCCCGGGACGGGTGAACACTGAAGCTTTCTTT. As protein: CASSPGRVNTEAFF.

This chain connects TRBV30 to TRBJ1-1, with TRBD1 as a possible D gene (5 bases). CDR1 and CDR2 (germline): GTSNPN, SVGIG (reference sequence). Trimming removed 3 bases at V and 4 bases at J, with 12 bases between. CDR3 size: 13 residues. CDR3 sequence (DNA): TGTGCCTGGAGGACAGTCCGGGGCACTGAAGCTTTCTTT. Amino acid sequence: CAWRTVRGTEAFF.

This clonotype showed up just a few times. This rearrangement joins TRBV11-2 to TRBJ2-7, with TRBD2 as a possible D gene (6 bases). The germline V and J ends were trimmed by 5 bases and 5 bases, with 22 bases remaining between them. CDR1 is SGHAT and CDR2 is FQNNGV in the germline V gene. The CDR3 extends over 16 amino acids. The CDR3 sequence is CASSQRVGPGGNEQYF. CDR3 in DNA: TGTGCCAGCAGCCAACGGGTGGGCCCCGGGGGTAACGAGCAGTACTTC. Full variable domain (remainder filled in from reference TRBV11-2 and TRBJ2-7): EAGVAQSPRYKIIEKRQSVAFWCNPISGHATLYWYQQILGQGPKLLIQFQNNGVVDDSQLPKDRFSAERLKGVDSTLKIQPAKLEDSAVYLCASSQRVGPGGNEQYFGPGTRLTVT.